The clone carrying this TCR beta chain was counted a few times. What it recognizes is unknown. TCRdb analysed the 5' RACE reads with MiXCR anew, one entry per CDR3 protein. The sample shows approximately 630,000 distinct CDR3 sequences, roughly 7.2% of them seen only once. This entry belongs to a study of identical twins. Whole-study results and caveats: Diverse VJ usage suggested most zero-insertion clonotypes were not invariant T cells.

In addition, the sample was reused for a study of yellow fever vaccine responses in identical twins.

This receptor was obtained from a woman aged 18-29 years in good health. Sequencing used PBMCs.

CDR3 sequence reads: CATSDLGTEAFF. The CDR3 DNA reads as TGTGCCACCAGTGATTTGGGCACTGAAGCTTTCTTT. The V and J genes are TRBV24-1 and TRBJ1-1; D is uncertain. V shed 0 bases and J shed 4 bases, with 2 bases lying between them. Germline CDR1 reads KGHDR; CDR2 reads SFDVKD. This CDR3 has 12 amino acids.